This entry lists 18 T cell receptor beta chains sequenced from one sample in a study of tumor-infiltrating lymphocytes in glioblastoma multiforme (dated by TCRdb to 2016 to 2017). Sequenced on an Illumina HiSeq 2500. TCRB libraries were built from RNA via three nested multiplex PCR rounds using a modified ARM-PCR protocol with multiple V-beta primers and a C-beta primer. TCRdb redid the processing of the public reads, applying fastp at Q25 and MiXCR, and retained in-frame beta chains. Every distinct CDR3 protein forms one entry, paired with its most common genes and DNA. A total of fewer than 40,000 distinct CDR3 sequences appear in this sample, 60% to 75% of them only once. Roughly 33% of the sample rests with the top ten. Sequences were obtained from brain tumor tissue. Receptors were obtained from a male donor with glioblastoma.

As for this clonotype: The CDR3 does not close with the conserved phenylalanine or tryptophan, likely indicating a read error. The V gene is TRBV6-5, the J gene TRBJ1-5; 7 bases fit TRBD1. The CDR3 is 15 residues long. With V trimmed by 0 bases and J by 11 bases, 10 bases remained unmatched. Germline V gene sequence: CDR1 MNHEY, CDR2 SVGAGI. CDR3 DNA: TGTGCCAGCAGTTACTCCGGGGGGCAGGGACAGTCCCAGCATTCT. Protein sequence: CASSYSGGQGQSQHS.

As for this clonotype: No conserved phenylalanine or tryptophan ends this CDR3, so it is likely a read error. V usage is TRBV12-3 or TRBV12-4 and J usage is TRBJ1-1; the D is unclear. Trimming left V 3 bases short and J 6 bases short, with 11 bases between. This CDR3 is built from 13 residues. The CDR3 loop reads CASSFIEESEAFV. The CDR3 DNA is TGTGCCAGCAGTTTTATCGAGGAGTCTGAAGCTTTCGTT.

This clonotype was counted ten times or more. V and J are TRBV6-5 and TRBJ2-5; 10 positions match TRBD2. The V and J ends lost 2 bases and 4 bases, in that order; junction bases with no gene match: 4. Germline V lookup: CDR1 MNHEY, CDR2 SVGAGI. CDR3 size: 15 residues. The CDR3 sequence is CASSYGLAGAETQYF. CDR3 DNA: TGTGCCAGCAGTTACGGGCTAGCGGGAGCAGAGACCCAGTACTTC.

This clonotype was counted ten times or more. This rearrangement joins TRBV6-5 to TRBJ2-7; D gene unclear. The V gene's germline CDR1 is MNHEY and CDR2 SVGAGI. Trimming removed 2 bases from V and 2 bases from J, with 7 bases in between. The CDR3 is 13 residues long. The CDR3 nucleotides read TGTGCCAGCAGTTACGGTGGGCCCTACGAGCAGTACTTC. Amino acids: CASSYGGPYEQYF.

V usage is TRBV10-3 and J usage is TRBJ1-6; TRBD1 is a possible D gene (5 bases). Germline V gene sequence: CDR1 ENHRY, CDR2 SYGVKD. V lost 6 bases and J 7 bases, leaving 16 bases between the germline ends. The CDR3 loop spans 15 amino acids. The CDR3 DNA follows: TGTGCCATCAGGGGGGGATCCCCTGAGAATTCACCCCTCCACTTT. Translation: CAIRGGSPENSPLHF.

This clonotype came up a few times. The rearrangement uses TRBV24-1 and TRBJ2-1; possibly TRBD1 for D (6 bases). The ends were cut back, 4 bases at V and 8 bases at J, with 20 bases in the middle. Germline V gene sequence: CDR1 KGHDR, CDR2 SFDVKD. This CDR3 has 16 amino acids. CDR3: CATSDKQRQGIDEQFF. In DNA, the CDR3 is TGTGCCACCAGTGACAAGCAGCGGCAGGGGATCGATGAGCAGTTCTTC.

A remark on this clonotype: A much larger clonotype is one base distant, so this may be a read error. The CDR3: CAWRTQGNTWELFF. The CDR3 DNA follows: TGTGCCTGGAGGACCCAGGGAAACACCTGGGAGCTGTTTTTT. The V gene is TRBV30, the J gene TRBJ2-2, with TRBD1 as a possible D gene (5 bases). This CDR3 is 14 amino acids long. Germline CDR1 and CDR2: GTSNPN and SVGIG (reference sequence).

As to this clonotype: No conserved phenylalanine or tryptophan ends this CDR3, so it is likely a read error. The gene calls are TRBV20-1 and TRBJ1-1; TRBD1 is a possible D gene (5 bases). Between the trimmed V and J ends, which lost 6 bases and 1 base, there was a span of 12 bases. The CDR3 covers 13 residues. Germline values: CDR1 DFQATT, CDR2 SNEGSKA (reference sequence). CDR3 DNA sequence: TGCAGTGCCCAGGGTCCCGCGAACACTGAAGCTTTCATT. Amino acid sequence: CSAQGPANTEAFI.

In DNA, the CDR3 is TGTGCCAGCAGCTTTGGTGGGACAGGGAACACTGAAGCTTTCTTT. Translated, it gives CASSFGGTGNTEAFF. The rearrangement links TRBV7-9 to TRBJ1-1; 8 positions match TRBD1. The CDR3 is 15 residues long. The V gene end was trimmed by 3 bases and the J gene end by 1 base; junction bases not matched to a gene: 4. CDR1 is SEHNR and CDR2 is FQNEAQ in the germline V gene (reference sequence). Combining the CDR3 with reference TRBV7-9 and TRBJ1-1 gives the whole variable domain DTGVSQNPRHKITKRGQNVTFRCDPISEHNRLYWYRQTLGQGPEFLTYFQNEAQLEKSRLLSDRFSAERPKGSFSTLEIQRTEQGDSAMYLCASSFGGTGNTEAFFGQGTRLTVV.

This clonotype was counted ten times or more. V gene TRBV12-5 combines with J gene TRBJ2-1; the D gene is possibly TRBD2 (5 bases). Trimming stripped 7 bases from V and 8 bases from J, with 18 bases between. Germline V gene sequence: CDR1 LGHNT, CDR2 FRNRAP. The CDR3 spans 14 residues. The CDR3: CASALSSSGDEQFF. In nucleotides, the CDR3 is TGTGCTAGTGCCCTATCCTCTTCCGGGGATGAGCAGTTCTTC.

The rearrangement uses TRBV6-2 or TRBV6-3 and TRBJ2-7; 10 nucleotides match TRBD1. Germline CDR1 MNHEY, CDR2 SVGEGT. The CDR3 sequence is 13 residues long. Trimming cost V 7 bases and J 7 bases; bases outside gene matches: 7. CDR3 sequence (DNA): TGTGCCAGCAAACGGACAGGGGGGTATGAGCAGTACTTC. Translated, it gives CASKRTGGYEQYF.

By sample fraction, this clonotype is medium-sized. The chain links TRBV20-1 to TRBJ2-7; D possibly corresponds to TRBD1 (5 bases). Per germline, CDR1 DFQATT and CDR2 SNEGSKA (reference sequence). The V and J ends lost 3 bases and 0 bases respectively, with 12 bases between them. The CDR3 sequence is 14 residues long. CDR3 region: CSASRQSSSYEQYF. CDR3 coding DNA: TGCAGTGCTAGTCGACAGTCGAGCTCCTACGAGCAGTACTTC.

This clonotype was picked up one time. The rearrangement uses TRBV2 and TRBJ2-7; 8 bases are a match to TRBD1. The CDR3 contains 14 residues. Per germline, CDR1 SNHLY and CDR2 FYNNEI. Losses at the gene ends were 4 bases for V and 5 bases for J; bases not matched to a gene: 7. The CDR3: CASSARTGINEQYF. CDR3 DNA sequence: TGTGCCAGCAGTGCCCGGACAGGGATCAACGAGCAGTACTTC.

The V and J genes are TRBV6-1 and TRBJ2-1; D might be TRBD1 or TRBD2, each matching 5 bases. V was cut by 0 bases and J by 14 bases, with 17 bases left in between. Germline V gene data show CDR1 as MNHNS and CDR2 as SASEGT. The length of the CDR3 is 14 residues. The CDR3 bases are TGTGCCAGCAGTGAAGCGCGGTTAGCGTTGGACAAGTTCTTC. It codes for CASSEARLALDKFF.

Note on this clonotype: Sequence at one end of the junction differs from germline and may be a read error. The rearrangement links TRBV10-1 to TRBJ1-2, with 7 bases fitting TRBD1. The CDR3 spans 15 residues. Looked up from germline, CDR1 is WNHNN and CDR2 is SYGVQD (reference sequence). DNA for the CDR3: TGCGCGAGCAGTGGGTCAAGGGGGCGCCTAAGCCTCTACACCTTC. Protein sequence: CASSGSRGRLSLYTF.

The table lists this clonotype with a few counts. The V call is TRBV19, the J call TRBJ2-4; D perhaps matches TRBD1 (6 bases). Deletions cut 3 bases from V and 6 bases from J, with 9 bases between. The CDR3 extends over 13 amino acids. The V gene's germline CDR1 is LNHDA and CDR2 SQIVND (reference sequence). The CDR3 DNA reads as TGTGCCAGTAGTATGAGACAGGCAAACATTCAGTACTTC. This encodes CASSMRQANIQYF.

The chain links TRBV6-2 or TRBV6-3 to TRBJ2-7, with a weak D call TRBD1 (6 bases). CDR3 length equals 13 residues. Germline CDR1 is MNHEY and CDR2 is SVGEGT. The CDR3 DNA is TGTGGCAGTAGTTACAGGGTGGACTACGAGCAGTACTTC. It is translated as CGSSYRVDYEQYF.

CDR3 in amino acids: CASSSVGQGGSEAQYF. The DNA for the CDR3 is TGTGCCAGCAGCTCAGTGGGACAGGGCGGGAGCGAGGCCCAGTACTTC. This rearrangement joins TRBV11-2 to TRBJ2-5, with TRBD1 matching 9 bases. J was trimmed by 9 bases and V by 4 bases; bases with no gene match: 15. Germline loops: CDR1 SGHAT, CDR2 FQNNGV. The CDR3 sequence is 16 residues long.